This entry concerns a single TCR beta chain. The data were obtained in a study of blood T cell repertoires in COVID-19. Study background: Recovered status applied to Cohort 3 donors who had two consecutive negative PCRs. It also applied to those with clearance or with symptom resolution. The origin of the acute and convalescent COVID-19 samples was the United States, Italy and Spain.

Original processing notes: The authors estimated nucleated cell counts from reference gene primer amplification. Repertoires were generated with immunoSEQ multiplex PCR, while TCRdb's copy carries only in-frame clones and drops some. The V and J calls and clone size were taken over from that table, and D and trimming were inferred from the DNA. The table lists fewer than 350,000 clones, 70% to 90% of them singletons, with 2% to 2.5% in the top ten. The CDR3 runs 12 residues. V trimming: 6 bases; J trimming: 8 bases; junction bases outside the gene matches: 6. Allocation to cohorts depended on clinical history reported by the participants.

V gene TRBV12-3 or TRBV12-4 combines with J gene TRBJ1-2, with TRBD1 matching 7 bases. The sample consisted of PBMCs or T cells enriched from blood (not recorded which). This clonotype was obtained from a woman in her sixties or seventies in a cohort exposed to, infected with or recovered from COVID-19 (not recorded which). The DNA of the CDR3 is TGTGCCAGCAGCGCGACAGGGAGCGGCTACACCTTC. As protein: CASSATGSGYTF.